One and the same sample provided the 32 T cell receptor beta chains below, sequenced in a study of shared clonotypes between healthy human individuals. Positively selected for CCR7, the CD45RO-negative cells used as naive CD8 cells excluded terminally differentiated effector memory CD45RA+ cells. Profiling relied on immunoSEQ multiplex PCR, and the TCRdb table lists in-frame clones only, not all of them. The sample yields around 620,000 clones, roughly 95% seen once. The sample consisted of naive CD8+ T cells sorted from blood. Receptors originate from a woman aged 25-40 years in good health.

The chain employs TRBV7-9 and TRBJ1-4, with a possible D match to TRBD1 (6 bases). The germline V gene has CDR1 SEHNR and CDR2 FQNEAQ (reference sequence). V was trimmed by 5 bases and J by 1 base, leaving 11 bases between them. The CDR3 consists of 15 residues. The CDR3, as DNA: TGTGCCAGCAGCCCATTACAGGGAACTAATGAAAAACTGTTTTTT. As protein: CASSPLQGTNEKLFF.

The count of this clone is one. The identical CDR3 is also encoded by other nucleotide sequences in the sample. The rearrangement joins TRBV28 to TRBJ2-7; 11 bases are shared with TRBD2. The CDR3 runs 15 residues. Germline CDR1 reads MDHEN; CDR2 reads SYDVKM. J gave up 1 base and V 6 bases, and 5 bases lay outside the gene matches. CDR3 nucleotides: TGTGCCAGCAGCTTAGGGACTAGCGGTTCCTACGAGCAGTACTTC. Residues: CASSLGTSGSYEQYF.

This clone occurred once. This chain joins TRBV29-1 and TRBJ1-6, with D possibly being TRBD1 (5 bases). The CDR3 covers 17 residues. Trimming shortened V by 6 bases and J by 0 bases, and 18 bases separated the two germline ends. From germline, CDR1 is SQVTM and CDR2 ANQGSEA. The CDR3 DNA is TGCAGCGTCTCAATAGACAGACCTAGCTCCTATAATTCACCCCTCCACTTT. It is translated as CSVSIDRPSSYNSPLHF. Together with reference TRBV29-1 and TRBJ1-6, the CDR3 gives the full variable domain: SAVISQKPSRDICQRGTSLTIQCQVDSQVTMMFWYRQQPGQSLTLIATANQGSEATYESGFVIDKFPISRPNLTFSTLTVSNMSPEDSSIYLCSVSIDRPSSYNSPLHFGNGTRLTVT.

This chain links TRBV4-2 with TRBJ2-1, with D possibly matching TRBD2 (6 bases). V was clipped by 3 bases and J by 4 bases, with 13 bases between them. The CDR3 totals 15 residues. The germline V gene encodes CDR1 LGHNA and CDR2 YNFKEQ. CDR3 bases: TGTGCCAGCAGCCATACCGGGAGTGGGTACAATGAGCAGTTCTTC. This gives the protein CASSHTGSGYNEQFF.

The chain couples TRBV27 to TRBJ2-7, with D unclear. Trimming removed 2 bases from V and 2 bases from J, with 10 bases in between. This CDR3 is built from 14 residues. The germline gives CDR1 MNHEY, CDR2 SMNVEV (reference sequence). The CDR3: CASSLRPVTYEQYF. The CDR3 DNA sequence: TGTGCCAGCAGTTTACGGCCAGTTACCTACGAGCAGTACTTC.

V usage is TRBV10-2 and J usage is TRBJ2-7; 12 bases are shared with TRBD2. Looked up from germline, CDR1 is WSHSY and CDR2 is SAAADI. With V trimmed by 4 bases and J by 6 bases, 10 bases remained unmatched. This CDR3 region has 16 residues. CDR3 DNA: TGCGCCAGCAGTGCAAAACAGACTAGCGGGAGTCTCGAGCAGTACTTC. This translates into CASSAKQTSGSLEQYF.

The chain uses TRBV2 and TRBJ2-1; D is possibly TRBD2 (6 bases). Looked up from germline, CDR1 is SNHLY and CDR2 is FYNNEI. CDR3 size: 13 residues. The ends were cut back, 10 bases at V and 6 bases at J, with 16 bases in the middle. The CDR3 DNA is TGTGCCACCGAAGGGCGGGATTTCAATGAGCAGTTCTTC. It codes for CATEGRDFNEQFF. The full variable domain, its missing parts supplied by reference TRBV2 and TRBJ2-1, is EPEVTQTPSHQVTQMGQEVILRCVPISNHLYFYWYRQILGQKVEFLVSFYNNEISEKSEIFDDQFSVERPDGSNFTLKIRSTKLEDSAMYFCATEGRDFNEQFFGPGTRLTVL.

The J gene is TRBJ2-7, the V gene TRBV7-9, with D unresolved. Trimming took off 1 base at V and 7 bases at J, with 17 bases between the two ends. The CDR3 runs to 15 residues. Germline CDR1 is SEHNR and CDR2 is FQNEAQ (reference sequence). The CDR3 sequence is CASSLVSSGRTEQYF. The CDR3 region has the DNA TGTGCCAGCAGCTTAGTTAGCTCGGGCCGCACAGAGCAGTACTTC.

This clone was seen a few times. The chain recombines TRBV9 with TRBJ1-1; no clear D gene. Looked up from germline, CDR1 is SGDLS and CDR2 is YYNGEE. Between the trimmed V and J ends, which lost 6 bases and 0 bases, there was a span of 15 bases. CDR3 size: 15 residues. This CDR3 reads CASNSLGVLNTEAFF. In nucleotides, the CDR3 is TGTGCCAGCAACTCTCTCGGGGTCCTGAACACTGAAGCTTTCTTT.

Concerning this clone itself: Other DNA sequences in the same sample also yield this CDR3. This chain uses TRBV27 with TRBJ2-2; tentative D call: TRBD1 (5 bases). The V end lost 0 bases, the J end lost 5 bases, and 10 bases lay between the germline ends. This CDR3 has 15 residues. Germline values: CDR1 MNHEY, CDR2 SMNVEV (reference sequence). The CDR3 bases are TGTGCCAGCAGTTTATCAGGGGAAGGAACCGGGGAGCTGTTTTTT. Protein product: CASSLSGEGTGELFF.

The chain joins TRBV6-1 to TRBJ2-7, with 12 positions matching TRBD2. J gave up 3 bases and V 0 bases, and 3 bases lay outside the gene matches. Germline CDR1 is MNHNS and CDR2 is SASEGT. This CDR3 has 16 amino acids. CDR3 coding DNA: TGTGCCAGCAGTGAAGCGCTAGCGGGAGGGCTCTACGAGCAGTACTTC. Translation: CASSEALAGGLYEQYF.

The chain couples TRBV27 to TRBJ2-1, with TRBD1 matching over 7 bases. The germline V gene encodes CDR1 MNHEY and CDR2 SMNVEV (reference sequence). The CDR3 has 14 residues. With 3 bases clipped from V and 6 bases from J, the junction kept 5 bases outside the gene matches. The CDR3 sequence is CASSFGQDANEQFF. CDR3 nucleotides: TGTGCCAGCAGTTTTGGACAGGATGCCAATGAGCAGTTCTTC.

This clone was observed a single time. V and J are TRBV13 and TRBJ2-5, with D uncertain. TRBJ2-7 explains the end of the DNA better; the J call may be wrong. This CDR3 is built from 14 residues. Per the germline V gene, CDR1 is PRHDT and CDR2 is FYEKMQ (reference sequence). This CDR3 reads CASSLGSESYEQYF. The CDR3 coding sequence is TGTGCCAGCAGCTTAGGTAGTGAGTCCTACGAGCAGTACTTC.

The chain has TRBV27 and TRBJ2-7, with TRBD1 identical over 11 bases. Unmatched junction bases numbered 6, after V lost 7 bases and J lost 4 bases. CDR3 length equals 14 residues. Per germline, CDR1 MNHEY and CDR2 SMNVEV (reference sequence). This CDR3 is CASKPRDRGYEQYF. CDR3 DNA: TGTGCCAGCAAACCAAGGGACAGGGGGTACGAGCAGTACTTC.

The CDR3 spells CASSPPTGYSYNEQFF. CDR3 sequence (DNA): TGTGCCAGCTCACCACCGACAGGGTACTCCTACAATGAGCAGTTCTTC. J is TRBJ2-1 and V is TRBV18; 7 nucleotides line up with TRBD1. Germline loops: CDR1 KGHSH, CDR2 LQKENI. The length of the CDR3 is 16 residues. Trimming cost V 0 bases and J 0 bases; bases outside gene matches: 2.

V and J are TRBV27 and TRBJ2-1; TRBD2 matches 11 bases. The CDR3 has 15 residues. Per germline, CDR1 MNHEY and CDR2 SMNVEV (reference sequence). V shed 5 bases and J 8 bases; nucleotides not matched to a gene: 8. CDR3 DNA sequence: TGTGCCAGCAGTCTGCGTCTAGCGGGAGGCTATGAGCAGTTCTTC. It codes for CASSLRLAGGYEQFF.

This clone was counted once. V is TRBV27 and J is TRBJ1-1; D is undetermined. Germline V gene data show CDR1 as MNHEY and CDR2 as SMNVEV (reference sequence). This CDR3 is built from 13 residues. V was cut by 3 bases and J by 5 bases, with 10 bases left in between. Here the CDR3 DNA reads TGTGCCAGCAGTTTTACGGCGCGGACTGAAGCTTTCTTT. This codes for CASSFTARTEAFF.

The chain is built from TRBV6-1 and TRBJ1-2; D is possibly TRBD1 (6 bases). CDR1 is MNHNS, CDR2 SASEGT, per germline. V was cut by 1 base and J by 5 bases, with 8 bases left in between. The length of the CDR3 is 13 residues. The CDR3 bases are TGTGCCAGCAGTGAAGTGAGGGGGTATGGCTACACCTTC. Protein: CASSEVRGYGYTF.

The gene calls are TRBV6-1 and TRBJ1-1, with a weak D call TRBD1 (5 bases). The ends were cut back, 7 bases at V and 5 bases at J, with 11 bases in the middle. CDR3 length equals 12 residues. The germline V gene encodes CDR1 MNHNS and CDR2 SASEGT. The CDR3 sequence is CASKGRGTEAFF. The CDR3 DNA follows: TGTGCCAGCAAGGGGCGCGGGACTGAAGCTTTCTTT.

This rearrangement joins TRBV9 to TRBJ1-5; tentatively, D is TRBD1 (5 bases). V lost 4 bases to trimming and J lost 7 bases, with 18 bases between them. The CDR3 has 15 amino acids. Germline CDR1 and CDR2: SGDLS and YYNGEE. In nucleotides, the CDR3 is TGTGCCAGCAGCCTGGGTGGGGGATTAGAACAGCCCCAGCATTTT. It translates to CASSLGGGLEQPQHF. Full variable domain (remainder filled in from reference TRBV9 and TRBJ1-5): DSGVTQTPKHLITATGQRVTLRCSPRSGDLSVYWYQQSLDQGLQFLIQYYNGEERAKGNILERFSAQQFPDLHSELNLSSLELGDSALYFCASSLGGGLEQPQHFGDGTRLSIL.

The chain joins TRBV11-2 to TRBJ2-5; maybe TRBD1 (6 bases). The CDR3 is 17 amino acids. V was shortened by 5 bases and J by 5 bases, with 24 bases between the two germline ends. Germline V CDR1 and CDR2: SGHAT, FQNNGV. The CDR3: CASSAGAGILTRETQYF. Here the CDR3 DNA reads TGTGCCAGCAGCGCAGGGGCCGGGATCTTGACAAGGGAGACCCAGTACTTC.

The CDR3 DNA reads as TGTGCCAGCAGCCGGGCGGTGGGGTCTGAAGCTTTCTTT. It encodes CASSRAVGSEAFF. The rearrangement uses TRBV5-8 and TRBJ1-1; no clear D. The germline V and J ends were trimmed by 4 bases and 6 bases, with 13 bases remaining between them. Germline CDR1 SGHTS, CDR2 YDEGEE. CDR3 size: 13 residues. The whole variable domain, remainder taken from reference TRBV5-8 and TRBJ1-1, is EAGVTQSPTHLIKTRGQQATLRCSPISGHTSVYWYQQALGLGLQFLLWYDEGEERNRGNFPPRFSGRQFPNYSSELNVNALELEDSALYLCASSRAVGSEAFFGQGTRLTVV.

The chain recombines TRBV7-9 with TRBJ2-7; unclear D gene. V shed 2 bases and J shed 0 bases, with 8 bases lying between them. Per germline, CDR1 SEHNR and CDR2 FQNEAQ (reference sequence). CDR3 length: 14 residues. CDR3 nucleotide sequence: TGTGCCAGCAGCTTAAGCGAGAGCTCCTACGAGCAGTACTTC. Protein product: CASSLSESSYEQYF.

This clone was recorded only once. V usage is TRBV5-1 and J usage is TRBJ2-7; 9 positions match TRBD2. This CDR3 has 14 amino acids. From germline, CDR1 is SGHRS and CDR2 YFSETQ. Germline trimming cut 6 bases from V and 7 bases from J; bases unmatched to any gene: 11. Written as DNA, the CDR3 is TGCGCCAGCACCTGGTCTAGCGGGGACCTGGAGCAGTACTTC. Translated: CASTWSSGDLEQYF.

The chain carries TRBV13 and TRBJ2-3, with D hard to call. V shed 5 bases and J shed 1 base, with 10 bases lying between them. The CDR3 loop spans 14 amino acids. Germline CDR1 is PRHDT and CDR2 is FYEKMQ (reference sequence). The CDR3 here is CASSANLGTDTQYF. The DNA of the CDR3 is TGTGCCAGCAGCGCGAACCTGGGCACAGATACGCAGTATTTT.

The chain carries TRBV28 and TRBJ2-1; possible D gene TRBD1, 6 bases. CDR3 size: 14 residues. V was pared by 3 bases and J by 3 bases, with 9 bases between. Germline V lookup: CDR1 MDHEN, CDR2 SYDVKM. The CDR3 coding sequence is TGTGCCAGCAGTTTCAGGGGTTACTACAATGAGCAGTTCTTC. Amino acid sequence: CASSFRGYYNEQFF. The variable domain in full, with the rest retrieved from reference TRBV28 and TRBJ2-1, is DVKVTQSSRYLVKRTGEKVFLECVQDMDHENMFWYRQDPGLGLRLIYFSYDVKMKEKGDIPEGYSVSREKKERFSLILESASTNQTSMYLCASSFRGYYNEQFFGPGTRLTVL.

This sequence joins TRBV29-1 and TRBJ1-5, with D unclear. Germline V CDR1 and CDR2: SQVTM, ANQGSEA. Trimming pared 3 bases from V and 6 bases from J, leaving 27 bases between. This CDR3 comprises 18 residues. The CDR3 sequence: CSVEPLDWDQVLGQPQHF. CDR3 nucleotides: TGCAGCGTTGAGCCCCTCGACTGGGATCAGGTGTTAGGTCAGCCCCAGCATTTT. Using reference TRBV29-1 and TRBJ1-5 for the parts outside the CDR3, the full variable domain is SAVISQKPSRDICQRGTSLTIQCQVDSQVTMMFWYRQQPGQSLTLIATANQGSEATYESGFVIDKFPISRPNLTFSTLTVSNMSPEDSSIYLCSVEPLDWDQVLGQPQHFGDGTRLSIL.

V gene TRBV20-1 combines with J gene TRBJ2-7; D gene ambiguous. Germline V lookup: CDR1 DFQATT, CDR2 SNEGSKA (reference sequence). The CDR3 has 10 residues. The V gene lost 6 bases and the J gene lost 7 bases, with 10 bases spanning the gap. The CDR3 loop reads CSAYSGEQYF. CDR3 coding DNA: TGCAGTGCGTATTCTGGGGAGCAGTACTTC.

V gene TRBV7-6 combines with J gene TRBJ2-5; D unclear. Deletions cut 5 bases from V and 2 bases from J, with 3 bases between. The CDR3 totals 11 residues. From germline, CDR1 is SGHVS and CDR2 FNYEAQ. Written as DNA, the CDR3 is TGTGCCAGCAGCGAACAAGAGACCCAGTACTTC. Residues: CASSEQETQYF.

This chain joins TRBV7-6 and TRBJ2-5, with a weak D call TRBD2 (5 bases). Trimming shortened V by 5 bases and J by 4 bases, and 20 bases separated the two germline ends. CDR1 is SGHVS and CDR2 is FNYEAQ in the germline V gene. The CDR3 totals 16 residues. The CDR3 DNA reads as TGTGCCAGCAGCGGCGGGCACTATAAGCCCTCAGAGACCCAGTACTTC. This gives the protein CASSGGHYKPSETQYF.

This chain uses TRBV10-3 with TRBJ2-5; TRBD1 or TRBD2 may be the D gene (5 bases each). TRBJ2-7 explains the end of the DNA better; the J call may be wrong. CDR1 and CDR2 from the germline V gene are ENHRY and SYGVKD. The CDR3 has 14 amino acids. The CDR3 is CAISERDGSYEQYF. The CDR3 DNA reads as TGTGCCATCAGTGAGCGGGACGGTAGCTACGAGCAGTACTTC.

CDR3 region: CSVLADSSYEQYF. The CDR3 DNA reads TGCAGCGTTCTCGCGGACAGCTCCTACGAGCAGTACTTC. The V and J genes are TRBV29-1 and TRBJ2-5, with D tentatively TRBD1 (6 bases). The J call could be wrong; TRBJ2-7 is a better fit for the DNA end. The germline V gene has CDR1 SQVTM and CDR2 ANQGSEA. The CDR3 runs to 13 residues.